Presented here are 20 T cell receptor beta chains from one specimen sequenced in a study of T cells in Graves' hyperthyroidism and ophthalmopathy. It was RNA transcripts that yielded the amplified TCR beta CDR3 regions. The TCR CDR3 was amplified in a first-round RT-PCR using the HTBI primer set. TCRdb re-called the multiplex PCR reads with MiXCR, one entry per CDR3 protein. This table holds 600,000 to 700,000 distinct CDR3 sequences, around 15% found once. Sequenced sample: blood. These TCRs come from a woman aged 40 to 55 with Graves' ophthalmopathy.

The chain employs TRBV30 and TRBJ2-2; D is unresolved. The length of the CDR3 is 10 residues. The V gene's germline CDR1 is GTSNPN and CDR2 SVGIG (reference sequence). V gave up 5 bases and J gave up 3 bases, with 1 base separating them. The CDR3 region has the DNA TGTGCCTGGTACACCGGGGAGCTGTTTTTT. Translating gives CAWYTGELFF.

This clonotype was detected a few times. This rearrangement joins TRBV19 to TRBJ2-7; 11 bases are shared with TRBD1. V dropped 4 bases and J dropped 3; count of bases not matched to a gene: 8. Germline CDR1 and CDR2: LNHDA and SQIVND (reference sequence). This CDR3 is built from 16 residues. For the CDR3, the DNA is TGTGCCAGTAGTACCTCCGGACAGGGGGCTTACTACGAGCAGTACTTC. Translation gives CASSTSGQGAYYEQYF.

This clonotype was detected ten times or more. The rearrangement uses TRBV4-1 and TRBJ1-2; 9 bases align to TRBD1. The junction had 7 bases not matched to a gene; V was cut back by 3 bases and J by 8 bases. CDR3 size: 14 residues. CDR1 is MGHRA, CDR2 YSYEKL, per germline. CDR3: CASSHSQGANGYTF. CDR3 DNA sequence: TGCGCCAGCAGCCACTCACAGGGGGCGAACGGCTACACCTTC.

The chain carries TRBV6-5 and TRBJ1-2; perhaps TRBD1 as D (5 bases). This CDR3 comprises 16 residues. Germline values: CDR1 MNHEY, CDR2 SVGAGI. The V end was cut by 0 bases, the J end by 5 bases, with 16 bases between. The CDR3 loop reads CASSYSAGSEKYGYTF. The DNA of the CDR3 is TGTGCCAGCAGTTACTCGGCAGGGTCAGAGAAGTATGGCTACACCTTC.

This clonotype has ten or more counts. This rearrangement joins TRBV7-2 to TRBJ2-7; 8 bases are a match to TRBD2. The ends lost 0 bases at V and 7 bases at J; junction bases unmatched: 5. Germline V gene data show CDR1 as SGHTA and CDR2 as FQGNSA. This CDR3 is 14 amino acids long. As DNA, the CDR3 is TGTGCCAGCAGCTTAGCCCCCCGCGGGGGGGAGCAGTACTTC. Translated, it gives CASSLAPRGGEQYF.

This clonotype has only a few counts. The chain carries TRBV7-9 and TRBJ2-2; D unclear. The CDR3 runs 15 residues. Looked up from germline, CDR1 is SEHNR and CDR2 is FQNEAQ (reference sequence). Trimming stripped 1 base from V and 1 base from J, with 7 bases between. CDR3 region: CASSLVSKNTGELFF. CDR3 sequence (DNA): TGTGCCAGCAGCTTAGTCTCAAAGAACACCGGGGAGCTGTTTTTT.

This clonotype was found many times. In DNA form, the CDR3 reads TGTGCCTGGAGTGTATCAGGGGTGGAGACCCAGTACTTC. Protein sequence: CAWSVSGVETQYF. The V and J genes are TRBV30 and TRBJ2-5; D possibly corresponds to TRBD1 (6 bases). This CDR3 spans 13 amino acids. V lost 0 bases and J lost 5, with 10 bases in between. The germline gives CDR1 GTSNPN, CDR2 SVGIG (reference sequence).

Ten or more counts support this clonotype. The CDR3 DNA sequence: TGTGCCAGCAGGGGGGGGCTTGCTGGAAACACCATATATTTT. It yields the protein CASRGGLAGNTIYF. This rearrangement joins TRBV6-4 to TRBJ1-3; weak D call: TRBD1 (6 bases). The ends were cut back, 6 bases at V and 2 bases at J, with 11 bases in the middle. The CDR3 is 14 residues long. Germline-derived CDR1 and CDR2 are MRHNA and SNTAGT.

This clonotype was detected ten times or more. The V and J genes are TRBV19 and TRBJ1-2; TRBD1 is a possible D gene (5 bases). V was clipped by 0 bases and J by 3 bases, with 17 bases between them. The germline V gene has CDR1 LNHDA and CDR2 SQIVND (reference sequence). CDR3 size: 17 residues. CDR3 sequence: CASSIDPRTPAYYGYTF. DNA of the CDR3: TGTGCCAGTAGTATAGATCCCCGGACACCGGCATACTATGGCTACACCTTC.

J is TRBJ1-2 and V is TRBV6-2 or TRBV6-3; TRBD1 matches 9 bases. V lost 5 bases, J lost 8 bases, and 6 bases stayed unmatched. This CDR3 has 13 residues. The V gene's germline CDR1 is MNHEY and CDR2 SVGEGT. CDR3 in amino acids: CASSTDRGRGYTF. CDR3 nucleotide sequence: TGTGCCAGCAGTACGGACAGGGGACGCGGCTACACCTTC.

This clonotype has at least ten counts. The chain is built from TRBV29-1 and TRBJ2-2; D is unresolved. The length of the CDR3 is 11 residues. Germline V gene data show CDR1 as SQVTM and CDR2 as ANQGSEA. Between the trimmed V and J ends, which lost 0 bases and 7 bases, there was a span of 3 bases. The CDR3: CSVEEIGELFF. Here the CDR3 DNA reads TGCAGCGTTGAAGAGATCGGGGAGCTGTTTTTT.

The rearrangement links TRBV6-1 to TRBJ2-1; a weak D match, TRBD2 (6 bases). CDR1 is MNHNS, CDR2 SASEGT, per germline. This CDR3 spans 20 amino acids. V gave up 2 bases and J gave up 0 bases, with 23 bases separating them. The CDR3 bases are TGTGCCAGCAGTGAAATTGCTATTGTAGCGGCCGGGAGCTCCTACAATGAGCAGTTCTTC. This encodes CASSEIAIVAAGSSYNEQFF.

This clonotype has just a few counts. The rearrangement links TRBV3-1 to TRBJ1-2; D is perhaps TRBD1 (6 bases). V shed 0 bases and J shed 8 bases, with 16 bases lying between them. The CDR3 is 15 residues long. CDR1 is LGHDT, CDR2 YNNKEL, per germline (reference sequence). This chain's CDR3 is CASSQDTTGARGYTF. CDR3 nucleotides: TGTGCCAGCAGCCAAGACACGACGGGGGCGAGAGGCTACACCTTC.

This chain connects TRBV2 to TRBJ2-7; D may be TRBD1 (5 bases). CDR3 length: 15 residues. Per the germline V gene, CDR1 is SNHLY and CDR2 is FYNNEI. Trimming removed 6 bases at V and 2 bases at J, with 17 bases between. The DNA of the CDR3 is TGTGCCAGCAGGGCTAGACAGAGACAAACCTACGAGCAGTACTTC. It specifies CASRARQRQTYEQYF.

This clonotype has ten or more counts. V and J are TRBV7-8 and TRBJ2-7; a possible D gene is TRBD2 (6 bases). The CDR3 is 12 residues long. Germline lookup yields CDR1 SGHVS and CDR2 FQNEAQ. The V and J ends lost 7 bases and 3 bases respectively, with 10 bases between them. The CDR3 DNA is TGTGCCAGCACCCCGGGAGTCTACGAGCAGTACTTC. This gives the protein CASTPGVYEQYF.

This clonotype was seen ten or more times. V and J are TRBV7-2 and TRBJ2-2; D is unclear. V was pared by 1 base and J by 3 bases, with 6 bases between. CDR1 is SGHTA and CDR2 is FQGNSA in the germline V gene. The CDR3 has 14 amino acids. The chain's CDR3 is CASSLVAYTGELFF. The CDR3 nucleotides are TGTGCCAGCAGCTTAGTAGCCTACACCGGGGAGCTGTTTTTT.

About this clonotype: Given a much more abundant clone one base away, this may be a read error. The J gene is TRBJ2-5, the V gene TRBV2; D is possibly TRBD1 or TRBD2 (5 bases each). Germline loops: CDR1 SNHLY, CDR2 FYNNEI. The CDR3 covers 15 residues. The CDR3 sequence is CASSSDRDLQEIQYF. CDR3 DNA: TGTGCCAGCAGTTCGGATCGGGACCTCCAAGAGATCCAGTACTTC.

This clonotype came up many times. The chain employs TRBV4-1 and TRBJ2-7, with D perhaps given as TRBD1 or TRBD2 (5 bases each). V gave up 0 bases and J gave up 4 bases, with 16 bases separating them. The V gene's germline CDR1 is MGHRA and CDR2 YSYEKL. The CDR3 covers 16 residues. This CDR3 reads CASSQDRGAVMYEQYF. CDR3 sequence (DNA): TGCGCCAGCAGCCAAGACAGAGGGGCCGTTATGTACGAGCAGTACTTC.

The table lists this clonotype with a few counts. The CDR3 loop reads CASSIGVATSGANVLTF. CDR3 nucleotides: TGTGCCAGTAGTATTGGGGTTGCTACCTCTGGGGCCAACGTCCTGACTTTC. This rearrangement joins TRBV19 to TRBJ2-6; D is unclear. This CDR3 region has 17 residues. V was clipped by 3 bases and J by 0 bases, with 12 bases between them. CDR1 is LNHDA, CDR2 SQIVND, per germline (reference sequence).

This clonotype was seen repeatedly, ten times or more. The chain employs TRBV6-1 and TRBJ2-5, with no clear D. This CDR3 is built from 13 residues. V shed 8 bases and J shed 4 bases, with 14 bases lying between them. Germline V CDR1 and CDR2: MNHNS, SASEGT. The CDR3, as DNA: TGTGCCAGCTATAAGGAGATCGGAGAGACCCAGTACTTC. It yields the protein CASYKEIGETQYF.